Listed here are 17 T cell receptor beta chains from one sample, sequenced in a study of CD8 T cells in Susac syndrome. Reverse transcription of about 0.5 to 1 ug RNA used random hexamers. TCRdb re-called the immunoSEQ multiplex PCR reads through MiXCR, storing one row per CDR3 protein. The sample lists around 300,000 distinct CDR3 sequences; about 82% were seen once. Sequencing input: CD8+ T cells from PBMCs. The source is a human donor with multiple sclerosis.

The chain employs TRBV27 and TRBJ2-7; D is unclear. The CDR3 spans 16 residues. The V end was cut by 4 bases, the J end by 0 bases, with 16 bases between. Germline V CDR1 and CDR2: MNHEY, SMNVEV (reference sequence). For the CDR3, the DNA is TGTGCCAGCAGTTCCATCCAGTGGGGAAGCTCCTACGAGCAGTACTTC. It encodes CASSSIQWGSSYEQYF.

This clonotype was seen more than once but under ten times. The chain joins TRBV4-1 to TRBJ2-1, with 8 bases that match TRBD2. Per the germline V gene, CDR1 is MGHRA and CDR2 is YSYEKL. J gave up 9 bases and V 3 bases, and 10 bases lay outside the gene matches. The CDR3 has 15 residues. For the CDR3, the DNA is TGCGCCAGCAGCCAGCAGGACGGGAGGGCCGGTGAGCAGTTCTTC. It specifies CASSQQDGRAGEQFF.

This chain connects TRBV29-1 to TRBJ2-1; no firm D call. Looked up from germline, CDR1 is SQVTM and CDR2 is ANQGSEA. The length of the CDR3 is 15 residues. The V end was cut by 3 bases, the J end by 0 bases, with 12 bases between. The CDR3 bases are TGCAGCGTTGAGGCAGCTACCCACTCCTACAATGAGCAGTTCTTC. Translation: CSVEAATHSYNEQFF.

The chain combines TRBV28 with TRBJ2-3; 9 nucleotides match TRBD2. The germline V gene encodes CDR1 MDHEN and CDR2 SYDVKM. The CDR3 has 17 amino acids. V trimming: 8 bases; J trimming: 4 bases; junction bases outside the gene matches: 16. The CDR3: CASDGLAGSVFADTQYF. CDR3 coding DNA: TGTGCCAGCGACGGTCTAGCGGGATCGGTCTTCGCAGATACGCAGTATTTT.

This chain links TRBV27 with TRBJ2-5; a possible D gene is TRBD2 (5 bases). Trimming removed 4 bases from V and 5 bases from J, with 14 bases in between. Germline assignment: CDR1 MNHEY and CDR2 SMNVEV (reference sequence). This CDR3 region has 14 residues. As DNA, the CDR3 is TGTGCCAGCAGTTCTCCCGCTCGCGGGGAGACCCAGTACTTC. It yields the protein CASSSPARGETQYF.

About this clonotype itself: Mismatch with germline at one junction end may stem from a read error. For the CDR3, the DNA is TGTGCCAGCAGCCTTGAGACGAACGCTGAAGCTTTCTTT. It yields the protein CASSLETNAEAFF. The J gene is TRBJ1-1, the V gene TRBV4-2; D is uncertain. Germline V gene sequence: CDR1 LGHNA, CDR2 YNFKEQ. This CDR3 has 13 amino acids.

The gene calls are TRBV6-5 and TRBJ1-2; D is possibly TRBD1 (6 bases). CDR3 length: 12 amino acids. V lost 5 bases and J lost 8, with 12 bases in between. Per germline, CDR1 MNHEY and CDR2 SVGAGI. The CDR3 protein is CASSAGGGGYTF. CDR3 nucleotide sequence: TGTGCCAGCAGTGCCGGGGGCGGAGGCTACACCTTC.

This chain links TRBV11-2 with TRBJ2-7; 9 bases map to TRBD1. Per the germline V gene, CDR1 is SGHAT and CDR2 is FQNNGV. V gave up 2 bases and J gave up 4 bases; unmatched junction bases: 15. This CDR3 spans 18 amino acids. CDR3 in amino acids: CASSLSPVVRDREYEQYF. The CDR3 DNA sequence: TGTGCCAGCAGCTTAAGCCCCGTCGTTCGGGACAGGGAGTACGAGCAGTACTTC.

This chain joins TRBV27 and TRBJ2-7, with D uncertain. Germline lookup yields CDR1 MNHEY and CDR2 SMNVEV (reference sequence). With 5 bases removed from V and 3 bases from J, the gap between germline ends came to 14 bases. CDR3 size: 14 residues. In DNA, the CDR3 is TGTGCCAGCAGTAGCCCCGGAGAAGACTACGAGCAGTACTTC. Its protein is CASSSPGEDYEQYF.

This chain connects TRBV6-2 or TRBV6-3 to TRBJ2-1; D is uncertain. The V gene lost 2 bases and the J gene lost 8 bases, with 7 bases spanning the gap. Germline assignment: CDR1 MNHEY and CDR2 SVGEGT. The CDR3 consists of 12 residues. DNA for the CDR3: TGTGCCAGCAGTTACGGAGTTTATGAGCAGTTCTTC. It specifies CASSYGVYEQFF.

The rearrangement links TRBV7-9 to TRBJ1-2; no clear D gene. V was trimmed by 9 bases and J by 3 bases, leaving 14 bases between them. Germline V gene sequence: CDR1 SEHNR, CDR2 FQNEAQ (reference sequence). The CDR3 is 13 amino acids. CDR3 amino acids: CASRSRSYYGYTF. CDR3 DNA sequence: TGTGCCAGTCGATCTAGGTCCTACTATGGCTACACCTTC.

This sequence joins TRBV4-3 and TRBJ1-1; TRBD1 agrees at 7 bases. The CDR3 totals 15 residues. With V trimmed by 3 bases and J by 0 bases, 4 bases remained unmatched. Germline V lookup: CDR1 LGHNA, CDR2 YSLEER. CDR3 protein: CASSHHRGLNTEAFF. The CDR3 DNA reads TGCGCCAGCAGCCATCACAGGGGCTTGAACACTGAAGCTTTCTTT.

The J gene is TRBJ1-1, the V gene TRBV12-3 or TRBV12-4, with 8 bases fitting TRBD1. This CDR3 contains 14 residues. V was pared by 5 bases and J by 3 bases, with 5 bases of the junction left unmatched. The CDR3 loop is CASSPNRGDTEAFF. The CDR3 bases are TGTGCCAGCAGTCCAAACAGGGGGGACACTGAAGCTTTCTTT.

The gene calls are TRBV15 and TRBJ2-2, with a weak D call TRBD2 (6 bases). The V gene lost 1 base and the J gene lost 2 bases, with 11 bases spanning the gap. This CDR3 spans 16 amino acids. CDR1 LNHNV and CDR2 YYDKDF come from the germline V gene (reference sequence). The CDR3 reads CATSRGTTSNTGELFF. The CDR3 DNA sequence: TGTGCCACCAGCAGAGGAACAACTAGCAACACCGGGGAGCTGTTTTTT.

The chain is built from TRBV5-6 and TRBJ2-1, with no clear D. The CDR3 is 12 amino acids. V dropped 2 bases and J dropped 10 bases, with 10 bases sitting between them. CDR1 is SGHDT, CDR2 YYEEEE, per germline. The CDR3 is CASSFGSSEQFF. The CDR3 DNA reads as TGTGCCAGCAGCTTCGGTTCGTCGGAGCAGTTCTTC.

The CDR3 coding sequence is TGTGCCAGCAAGATGCAGCAGGGATTTTCCTACGAGCAGTACTTC. Amino acids: CASKMQQGFSYEQYF. V and J are TRBV11-2 and TRBJ2-7, with D tentatively TRBD1 (5 bases). The CDR3 is 15 amino acids. Germline lookup yields CDR1 SGHAT and CDR2 FQNNGV. Trimming removed 7 bases at V and 1 base at J, with 17 bases between.

The count of this clonotype is one. The genes are TRBV27 and TRBJ1-2; D gene uncertain. The CDR3 covers 16 residues. V was pared by 2 bases and J by 6 bases, with 19 bases between. Germline V gene sequence: CDR1 MNHEY, CDR2 SMNVEV (reference sequence). The CDR3 is CASSLASALDRDGYTF. CDR3 DNA sequence: TGTGCCAGCAGTTTAGCGAGTGCTCTCGATCGGGATGGCTACACCTTC.